This T cell receptor beta chain was recorded in a study of blood T cell repertoires in COVID-19. Study as a whole: COVID-19 samples from acute and convalescent phases originated in the United States, Italy and Spain. In each case, the material was cDNA or gDNA derived from T cells, B-cell-depleted T cells, or PBMCs.

The CDR3 length is 13 residues. Per germline, CDR1 MDHEN and CDR2 SYDVKM. V gave up 6 bases and J gave up 3 bases, with 8 bases separating them. This clone has a handful of counts. In the authors' workflow: Estimated nucleated cell counts came from reference gene primer amplification. The assay was immunoSEQ multiplex PCR, and TCRdb's table has in-frame clones only and misses some. That table is the source of V, J and clone size, and D and trimming were worked out from the DNA. The sample has a few hundred thousand clones, around 86% seen once. This TCR derives from a man younger than 35 with active or convalescent COVID-19. The specimen was peripheral blood. The V and J genes are TRBV28 and TRBJ2-2; no clear D. DNA for the CDR3: TGTGCCAGCAGCTACTATTACACCGGGGAGCTGTTTTTT. Amino acids: CASSYYYTGELFF.